The 20 T cell receptor beta chains listed next were all sequenced from one sample in a study of cytomegalovirus exposure and HLA in healthy donors. Primers included in the PCR were 60 Vbeta and 13 Jbeta primers. Assay: immunoSEQ multiplex PCR; the TCRdb copy retains only in-frame clones and omits some. The table shows roughly 130,000 clones, with roughly 72% occurring only once. Input material: PBMCs. The origin of the receptors is a woman between 45 and 60 years old in good health and CMV-seronegative.

In this sample, this clone turned up once. V and J are TRBV6-6 and TRBJ2-3; 8 positions match TRBD2. Germline values: CDR1 MNHNY, CDR2 SVGAGI (reference sequence). The ends lost 10 bases at V and 1 base at J; junction bases unmatched: 7. The length of the CDR3 is 14 residues. The CDR3 coding sequence is TGTGCCACCACCGGGACTAGGGGCACAGATACGCAGTATTTT. Translating gives CATTGTRGTDTQYF.

The genes are TRBV7-2 and TRBJ2-7; 10 bases agree with TRBD1. This CDR3 region has 14 residues. V lost 4 bases and J lost 5; bases outside the gene matches: 5. From germline, CDR1 is SGHTA and CDR2 FQGNSA. The CDR3 nucleotides are TGTGCCAGCAGCTGGCCGGGACAGGGGCACGAGCAGTACGTC. Translation gives CASSWPGQGHEQYV.

J is TRBJ2-3 and V is TRBV28, with D perhaps TRBD2 (5 bases). Germline V gene data show CDR1 as MDHEN and CDR2 as SYDVKM. This CDR3 region has 15 residues. Trimming pared 3 bases from V and 6 bases from J, leaving 16 bases between. Here the CDR3 DNA reads TGTGCCAGCAGTTTCCGGCCACTAGATCCGGATACGCAGTATTTT. Amino acids: CASSFRPLDPDTQYF. Variable domain in full (rest from reference TRBV28 and TRBJ2-3): DVKVTQSSRYLVKRTGEKVFLECVQDMDHENMFWYRQDPGLGLRLIYFSYDVKMKEKGDIPEGYSVSREKKERFSLILESASTNQTSMYLCASSFRPLDPDTQYFGPGTRLTVL.

The sample holds a few counts of this clone. The chain links TRBV4-2 to TRBJ2-3; tentatively, D is TRBD2 (5 bases). Per germline, CDR1 LGHNA and CDR2 YNFKEQ. Trimming removed 4 bases at V and 0 bases at J, with 11 bases between. This CDR3 has 15 residues. The CDR3 spells CASSPRSGSTDTQYF. Written as DNA, the CDR3 is TGTGCCAGCAGCCCTAGGAGCGGTAGCACAGATACGCAGTATTTT.

This rearrangement joins TRBV30 to TRBJ2-1; 10 nucleotides match TRBD2. V shed 0 bases and J 9 bases; nucleotides not matched to a gene: 8. The germline V gene encodes CDR1 GTSNPN and CDR2 SVGIG (reference sequence). This CDR3 has 15 amino acids. The CDR3 nucleotides are TGTGCCTGGAGTGTAAAAGCGGGAGGGCCTGGTGAGCAGTTCTTC. Protein: CAWSVKAGGPGEQFF.

The chain couples TRBV11-2 to TRBJ2-5; 7 bases align to TRBD2. This CDR3 is 13 amino acids long. V shed 3 bases and J 6 bases; nucleotides not matched to a gene: 4. Germline CDR1 and CDR2: SGHAT and FQNNGV. CDR3 sequence: CASSFPGLKTQYF. The CDR3 DNA reads as TGTGCCAGCAGCTTTCCGGGACTAAAGACCCAGTACTTC.

The V call is TRBV18, the J call TRBJ2-5; D possibly corresponds to TRBD2 (5 bases). The V and J ends lost 3 bases and 3 bases respectively, with 8 bases between them. The V gene's germline CDR1 is KGHSH and CDR2 LQKENI. The CDR3 covers 13 residues. The CDR3 bases are TGTGCCAGCTCACCGGTCGGGAAAGAGACCCAGTACTTC. Its translation is CASSPVGKETQYF.

The chain carries TRBV9 and TRBJ2-3, with TRBD2 as a possible D gene (6 bases). This CDR3 is built from 15 residues. CDR1 and CDR2 from the germline V gene are SGDLS and YYNGEE. V lost 0 bases to trimming and J lost 6 bases, with 14 bases between them. The CDR3: CASSVAGGRYDTQYF. CDR3 in DNA: TGTGCCAGCAGCGTAGCAGGTGGGAGGTACGATACGCAGTATTTT.

The rearrangement links TRBV6-6 to TRBJ1-4; 7 bases map to TRBD1. The trim removed 6 bases at V and 5 bases at J, leaving 6 bases unmatched. Germline V gene data show CDR1 as MNHNY and CDR2 as SVGAGI (reference sequence). This CDR3 has 14 amino acids. The DNA of the CDR3 is TGTGCCAGCAGAGTCGGGACAGCGAATGAAAAACTGTTTTTT. Translating it yields CASRVGTANEKLFF.

The CDR3 coding sequence is TGTGCCAGCAGTGATTTAACAGATGTTAACTATGGCTACACCTTC. Its translation: CASSDLTDVNYGYTF. The chain employs TRBV6-1 and TRBJ1-2, with D unclear. The CDR3 has 15 residues. Germline CDR1 and CDR2: MNHNS and SASEGT. Trimming took 3 bases from V and 1 from J, leaving 12 bases between them.

The chain is built from TRBV5-5 and TRBJ1-1; D remains ambiguous. This CDR3 contains 13 residues. Trimming pared 0 bases from V and 1 base from J, leaving 4 bases between. The V gene's germline CDR1 is SGHKS and CDR2 YYEKEE (reference sequence). CDR3 in amino acids: CASSLAPNTEAFF. CDR3 bases: TGTGCCAGCAGCTTGGCTCCGAACACTGAAGCTTTCTTT.

V is TRBV7-3 and J is TRBJ2-7; weak D call: TRBD2 (5 bases). With 2 bases removed from V and 4 bases from J, the gap between germline ends came to 12 bases. CDR1 and CDR2 (germline): SGHTA, FQGTGA. The CDR3 is 14 residues long. CDR3 in DNA: TGTGCCAGCAGCTTACGACCGGGAACGTACGAGCAGTACTTC. Encoded protein: CASSLRPGTYEQYF.

The chain links TRBV14 to TRBJ1-1; unclear D gene. Germline CDR1 reads SGHDN; CDR2 reads FVKESK. V gave up 4 bases and J gave up 0 bases, with 3 bases separating them. This CDR3 comprises 12 residues. The CDR3 loop is CASSRVNTEAFF. The CDR3 DNA follows: TGTGCCAGCAGCCGAGTGAACACTGAAGCTTTCTTT.

Concerning this clone: At the DNA level, this CDR3 is encoded by other sequences in the same sample as well. The chain combines TRBV7-9 with TRBJ2-7; no reliable D call. The germline V gene has CDR1 SEHNR and CDR2 FQNEAQ (reference sequence). The CDR3 spans 12 residues. V gave up 5 bases and J gave up 3 bases, with 8 bases separating them. Written as DNA, the CDR3 is TGTGCCAGCAGCCCAGGTGGCTACGAGCAGTACTTC. Encoded protein: CASSPGGYEQYF. The variable domain in full, with the rest retrieved from reference TRBV7-9 and TRBJ2-7, is DTGVSQNPRHKITKRGQNVTFRCDPISEHNRLYWYRQTLGQGPEFLTYFQNEAQLEKSRLLSDRFSAERPKGSFSTLEIQRTEQGDSAMYLCASSPGGYEQYFGPGTRLTVT.

This sequence joins TRBV7-9 and TRBJ1-3; D unclear. CDR1 is SEHNR, CDR2 FQNEAQ, per germline (reference sequence). V lost 5 bases and J 3 bases, leaving 11 bases between the germline ends. The CDR3 length is 14 residues. The CDR3 nucleotides read TGTGCCAGCAGCGCGGGGTCTTTTGGAAACACCATATATTTT. It is translated as CASSAGSFGNTIYF.

The genes are TRBV28 and TRBJ2-7; 8 positions agree with TRBD1. This CDR3 has 14 amino acids. Germline V gives CDR1 MDHEN, CDR2 SYDVKM. Losses at the gene ends were 5 bases for V and 3 bases for J; bases not matched to a gene: 6. In DNA, the CDR3 is TGTGCCAGCAGTATGGACAGGGCCGTCTACGAGCAGTACTTC. This translates into CASSMDRAVYEQYF. The whole variable domain, filled in from reference TRBV28 and TRBJ2-7, reads DVKVTQSSRYLVKRTGEKVFLECVQDMDHENMFWYRQDPGLGLRLIYFSYDVKMKEKGDIPEGYSVSREKKERFSLILESASTNQTSMYLCASSMDRAVYEQYFGPGTRLTVT.

V and J are TRBV6-1 and TRBJ2-5, with 8 bases identical to TRBD1. The J segment lost 1 base and the V segment lost 4 bases, leaving 5 bases of the junction unmatched. The CDR3 extends over 15 amino acids. Germline V gene lookup returns CDR1 MNHNS and CDR2 SASEGT. In nucleotides, the CDR3 is TGTGCCAGCAGTGCGGACAGGGTAGCCCAAGAGACCCAGTACTTC. Translating gives CASSADRVAQETQYF.

The chain is built from TRBV15 and TRBJ1-5; possible D gene TRBD1, 6 bases. CDR1 is LNHNV, CDR2 YYDKDF, per germline (reference sequence). The CDR3 is 17 amino acids. V was clipped by 0 bases and J by 3 bases, with 15 bases between them. Here the CDR3 reads CATSRDPHRDPNQPQHF. CDR3 sequence (DNA): TGTGCCACCAGCAGAGATCCTCACAGGGATCCCAATCAGCCCCAGCATTTT.

V is TRBV7-8 and J is TRBJ1-1; possible D gene TRBD1, 6 bases. The germline CDR1 and CDR2 sequences are SGHVS and FQNEAQ. CDR3 size: 16 residues. The V end lost 2 bases, the J end lost 3 bases, and 16 bases lay between the germline ends. The CDR3: CASSLWDILGDTEAFF. In DNA, the CDR3 is TGTGCCAGCAGCTTATGGGACATACTTGGGGACACTGAAGCTTTCTTT.

The V and J genes are TRBV5-4 and TRBJ2-3, with 8 bases identical to TRBD1. Germline V gene data show CDR1 as SGHNT and CDR2 as YYREEE (reference sequence). CDR3 length: 15 residues. V was clipped by 6 bases and J by 6 bases; unmatched bases: 12. The CDR3 reads CASTKKQGVADTQYF. The CDR3 DNA reads TGTGCCAGCACAAAAAAACAGGGGGTGGCGGATACGCAGTATTTT.